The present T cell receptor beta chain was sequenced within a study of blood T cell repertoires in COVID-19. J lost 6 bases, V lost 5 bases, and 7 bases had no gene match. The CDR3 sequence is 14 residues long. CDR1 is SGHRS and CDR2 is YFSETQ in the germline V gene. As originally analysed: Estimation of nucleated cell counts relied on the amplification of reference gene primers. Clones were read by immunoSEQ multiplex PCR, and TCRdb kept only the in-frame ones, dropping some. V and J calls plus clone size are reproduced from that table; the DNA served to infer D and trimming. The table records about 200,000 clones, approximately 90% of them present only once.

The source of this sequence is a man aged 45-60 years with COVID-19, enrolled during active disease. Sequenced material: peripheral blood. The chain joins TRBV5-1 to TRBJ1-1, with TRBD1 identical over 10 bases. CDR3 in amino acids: CASSRQGATAEAFF. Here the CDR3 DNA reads TGCGCCAGCAGTCGACAGGGGGCGACTGCTGAAGCTTTCTTT.